The 25 T cell receptor beta chains below were found in one sample sequenced in a study of blood T cell repertoires in COVID-19. Method: immunoSEQ multiplex PCR; TCRdb's copy keeps in-frame clones and lacks some. The profile shows over 95,000 clones, roughly 80% of them singletons. What was sequenced was peripheral blood. Source of these receptors: a man in his forties or fifties with acute or convalescent COVID-19.

CDR3 region: CASSLPGTENTEAFF. CDR3 DNA: TGTGCCAGCAGCTTGCCCGGGACAGAGAATACTGAAGCTTTCTTT. The chain employs TRBV5-5 and TRBJ1-1, with 7 nucleotides matching TRBD1. With V trimmed by 1 base and J by 5 bases, 8 bases remained unmatched. The CDR3 runs to 15 residues. CDR1 is SGHKS and CDR2 is YYEKEE in the germline V gene (reference sequence). Complete variable domain (other parts from reference TRBV5-5 and TRBJ1-1): DAGVTQSPTHLIKTRGQQVTLRCSPISGHKSVSWYQQVLGQGPQFIFQYYEKEERGRGNFPDRFSARQFPNYSSELNVNALLLGDSALYLCASSLPGTENTEAFFGQGTRLTVV.

CDR3 nucleotide sequence: TGCGCCAGCAGCGGCAGTCCCCCAGAGACCCAGTACTTC. Encoded protein: CASSGSPPETQYF. The chain employs TRBV5-1 and TRBJ2-5; D not certain. CDR1 and CDR2 from the germline V gene are SGHRS and YFSETQ. Between the trimmed V and J ends, which lost 4 bases and 4 bases, there was a span of 11 bases. The CDR3 is 13 residues long.

This clone turned up a few times. The CDR3 protein is CASSFSRGMADTQYF. The CDR3 nucleotides are TGTGCCAGCAGCTTCTCACGGGGGATGGCAGATACGCAGTATTTT. The chain recombines TRBV14 with TRBJ2-3, with D possibly matching TRBD2 (6 bases). Trimming removed 5 bases from V and 4 bases from J, with 16 bases in between. In germline, CDR1 is SGHDN, CDR2 FVKESK. The CDR3 extends over 15 amino acids.

J is TRBJ2-2 and V is TRBV18; TRBD1 agrees at 9 bases. V lost 0 bases, J lost 5 bases, and 4 bases stayed unmatched. Germline lookup yields CDR1 KGHSH and CDR2 LQKENI. This CDR3 contains 16 residues. The CDR3 protein is CASSPPGQGGTGELFF. CDR3 bases: TGTGCCAGCTCACCACCGGGACAGGGCGGAACCGGGGAGCTGTTTTTT. Full variable domain (remainder filled in from reference TRBV18 and TRBJ2-2): NAGVMQNPRHLVRRRGQEARLRCSPMKGHSHVYWYRQLPEEGLKFMVYLQKENIIDESGMPKERFSAEFPKEGPSILRIQQVVRGDSAAYFCASSPPGQGGTGELFFGEGSRLTVL.

The chain joins TRBV5-1 to TRBJ1-2; TRBD1 matches 7 bases. This CDR3 has 13 amino acids. CDR1 is SGHRS and CDR2 is YFSETQ in the germline V gene. V dropped 0 bases and J dropped 8; count of bases not matched to a gene: 4. The CDR3 DNA reads as TGCGCCAGCAGCTTGGACAGGGGTCGGGGCTACACCTTC. This translates into CASSLDRGRGYTF.

The chain uses TRBV5-5 and TRBJ1-2; tentative D call: TRBD1 (5 bases). Trimming shortened V by 5 bases and J by 6 bases, and 17 bases separated the two germline ends. Germline values: CDR1 SGHKS, CDR2 YYEKEE (reference sequence). This CDR3 is 14 amino acids long. The DNA for the CDR3 is TGTGCCAGCAGTCAAACGGCGGGGGTGGATGGCTACACCTTC. Translation: CASSQTAGVDGYTF. Variable domain in full (rest from reference TRBV5-5 and TRBJ1-2): DAGVTQSPTHLIKTRGQQVTLRCSPISGHKSVSWYQQVLGQGPQFIFQYYEKEERGRGNFPDRFSARQFPNYSSELNVNALLLGDSALYLCASSQTAGVDGYTFGSGTRLTVV.

The chain combines TRBV3-1 (or the pseudogene TRBV3-2) with TRBJ2-6; tentatively, D is TRBD2 (6 bases). Germline-derived CDR1 and CDR2 are LGHDT and YNNKEL (reference sequence). V was clipped by 0 bases and J by 0 bases, with 18 bases between them. The CDR3 consists of 20 residues. CDR3 sequence (DNA): TGTGCCAGCAGCCAAGATCGGGGGACTTTTTCGGACTCTGGGGCCAACGTCCTGACTTTC. Protein: CASSQDRGTFSDSGANVLTF.

The rearrangement joins TRBV6-6 to TRBJ1-2; possible D gene TRBD1, 5 bases. Germline assignment: CDR1 MNHNY and CDR2 SVGAGI (reference sequence). V shed 0 bases and J shed 8 bases, with 13 bases lying between them. This CDR3 contains 14 residues. In DNA form, the CDR3 reads TGTGCCAGCAGTTACTCGATGGGGGGAGAAGGCTACACCTTC. This codes for CASSYSMGGEGYTF.

This clone was recorded a few times. The J gene is TRBJ1-1, the V gene TRBV18; D is uncertain. Germline CDR1 and CDR2: KGHSH and LQKENI. The CDR3 is made up of 15 amino acids. Trimming took 3 bases from V and 1 from J, leaving 12 bases between them. CDR3 sequence (DNA): TGTGCCAGCTCACCGAATCGCAACAAGAACACTGAAGCTTTCTTT. Amino acid sequence: CASSPNRNKNTEAFF. The entire variable domain, with the rest obtained from reference TRBV18 and TRBJ1-1, is as follows: NAGVMQNPRHLVRRRGQEARLRCSPMKGHSHVYWYRQLPEEGLKFMVYLQKENIIDESGMPKERFSAEFPKEGPSILRIQQVVRGDSAAYFCASSPNRNKNTEAFFGQGTRLTVV.

The CDR3 region is CASSLIRGAEAFF. The CDR3 DNA follows: TGTGCCAGCAGTTTAATCCGGGGTGCTGAAGCTTTCTTT. V is TRBV12-3 or TRBV12-4 and J is TRBJ1-1, with no clear D. Trimming left V 2 bases short and J 6 bases short, with 10 bases between. The CDR3 totals 13 residues.

CDR3 coding DNA: TGTGCCAGCAGCGCCCGAGGGACAAACAATGAGCAGTTCTTC. It encodes CASSARGTNNEQFF. The chain employs TRBV9 and TRBJ2-1; TRBD1 is a possible D gene (6 bases). Germline V gene sequence: CDR1 SGDLS, CDR2 YYNGEE. The CDR3 contains 14 residues. The V gene lost 3 bases and the J gene lost 5 bases, with 12 bases spanning the gap.

This sequence joins TRBV19 and TRBJ1-2; no firm D call. V was shortened by 5 bases and J by 4 bases, with 14 bases between the two germline ends. CDR3 size: 14 residues. Germline CDR1 LNHDA, CDR2 SQIVND (reference sequence). The CDR3 here is CASSDRRWSYGYTF. CDR3 in DNA: TGTGCCAGTAGTGACCGACGTTGGAGCTATGGCTACACCTTC.

A single count supports this clone. The chain joins TRBV6-1 to TRBJ1-5; TRBD1 aligns across 9 bases. Germline loops: CDR1 MNHNS, CDR2 SASEGT. With 1 base clipped from V and 5 bases from J, the junction kept 6 bases outside the gene matches. The CDR3 consists of 16 residues. The CDR3: CASSEETGDRDQPQHF. CDR3 nucleotide sequence: TGTGCCAGCAGTGAAGAGACAGGGGACAGGGATCAGCCCCAGCATTTT.

This clone turned up a few times. J is TRBJ1-1 and V is TRBV6-5; the D gene is possibly TRBD1 (5 bases). From germline, CDR1 is MNHEY and CDR2 SVGAGI. The V and J ends lost 8 bases and 4 bases respectively, with 8 bases between them. The CDR3 is 11 residues long. The CDR3 sequence is CASFRVTEAFF. The CDR3 DNA sequence: TGTGCCAGCTTCAGGGTCACTGAAGCTTTCTTT.

V gene TRBV29-1 combines with J gene TRBJ1-1; D gene unclear. Germline V gene lookup returns CDR1 SQVTM and CDR2 ANQGSEA. The CDR3 is 11 amino acids. Trimming left V 7 bases short and J 0 bases short, with 6 bases between. The CDR3 sequence: CSALMNTEAFF. For the CDR3, the DNA is TGCAGCGCCTTAATGAACACTGAAGCTTTCTTT.

The genes are TRBV7-3 and TRBJ2-3, with 9 bases lining up with TRBD1. With V trimmed by 2 bases and J by 4 bases, 4 bases remained unmatched. CDR3 length: 15 residues. The germline V gene encodes CDR1 SGHTA and CDR2 FQGTGA. CDR3 region: CASSLEDRGADTQYF. The CDR3 DNA sequence: TGTGCCAGCAGCTTAGAAGACAGGGGGGCAGATACGCAGTATTTT. The entire variable domain, with the rest obtained from reference TRBV7-3 and TRBJ2-3, is as follows: GAGVSQTPSNKVTEKGKYVELRCDPISGHTALYWYRQSLGQGPEFLIYFQGTGAADDSGLPNDRFFAVRPEGSVSTLKIQRTERGDSAVYLCASSLEDRGADTQYFGPGTRLTVL.

V is TRBV15 and J is TRBJ1-2; D might be TRBD1 (5 bases). Trimming removed 4 bases from V and 4 bases from J, with 13 bases in between. CDR1 and CDR2 from the germline V gene are LNHNV and YYDKDF (reference sequence). The CDR3 is made up of 14 amino acids. As DNA, the CDR3 is TGTGCCACCAGCAACCCTTACGGGGGCTATGGCTACACCTTC. Its translation is CATSNPYGGYGYTF.

The chain combines TRBV5-1 with TRBJ1-2; 7 bases align to TRBD1. Unmatched junction bases numbered 6, after V lost 4 bases and J lost 0 bases. Germline-derived CDR1 and CDR2 are SGHRS and YFSETQ. There are 15 residues in the CDR3. In DNA form, the CDR3 reads TGCGCCAGCAGCCCAGACAGGGCCCCTAACTATGGCTACACCTTC. Encoded protein: CASSPDRAPNYGYTF.

The V gene is TRBV5-6, the J gene TRBJ1-1; D might be TRBD1 (5 bases). This CDR3 region has 15 residues. From germline, CDR1 is SGHDT and CDR2 YYEEEE. V was cut by 4 bases and J by 3 bases, with 16 bases left in between. CDR3 nucleotide sequence: TGTGCCAGCAGCCCTAACCTCCGGGGGGACACTGAAGCTTTCTTT. This encodes CASSPNLRGDTEAFF.

This rearrangement joins TRBV10-3 to TRBJ1-1, with TRBD1 matching over 7 bases. Germline lookup yields CDR1 ENHRY and CDR2 SYGVKD. Germline trimming cut 4 bases from V and 4 bases from J; bases unmatched to any gene: 9. This CDR3 is built from 15 residues. CDR3 loop: CAISGEGGLGTEAFF. The CDR3 coding sequence is TGTGCCATCAGTGGCGAAGGGGGCCTAGGCACTGAAGCTTTCTTT.

The chain recombines TRBV6-5 with TRBJ1-2; D not resolved. The CDR3 has 14 amino acids. Germline values: CDR1 MNHEY, CDR2 SVGAGI. Trimming cost V 0 bases and J 6 bases, with 11 bases left between them. The CDR3 sequence: CASSYSRGIDGYTF. The CDR3 bases are TGTGCCAGCAGTTACTCGAGAGGTATAGATGGCTACACCTTC.

The J gene is TRBJ2-3, the V gene TRBV9; 7 bases are a match to TRBD1. CDR3 size: 15 residues. With V trimmed by 2 bases and J by 3 bases, 6 bases remained unmatched. Germline-derived CDR1 and CDR2 are SGDLS and YYNGEE. CDR3 protein: CASSVAGRGTDTQYF. The CDR3 DNA follows: TGTGCCAGCAGCGTCGCAGGCAGGGGGACAGATACGCAGTATTTT.

V gene TRBV19 combines with J gene TRBJ1-5, with unresolved D. The CDR3 is made up of 16 amino acids. The ends were cut back, 5 bases at V and 1 base at J, with 15 bases in the middle. Germline CDR1 is LNHDA and CDR2 is SQIVND (reference sequence). This CDR3 is CASSGRGGWSNQPQHF. The CDR3, as DNA: TGTGCCAGTAGTGGGCGGGGTGGATGGAGCAATCAGCCCCAGCATTTT.

The CDR3 region is CASSQNEAEAFF. CDR3 nucleotides: TGTGCCAGCAGCCAAAATGAGGCTGAAGCTTTCTTT. The rearrangement joins TRBV3-1 (or the pseudogene TRBV3-2) to TRBJ1-1; D not certain. This CDR3 is built from 12 residues. The ends were cut back, 2 bases at V and 6 bases at J, with 7 bases in the middle. CDR1 is LGHDT, CDR2 YNNKEL, per germline (reference sequence).

The chain couples TRBV4-2 to TRBJ1-4; perhaps TRBD1 as D (5 bases). V dropped 4 bases and J dropped 1 base, with 13 bases sitting between them. CDR1 and CDR2 from the germline V gene are LGHNA and YNFKEQ. The CDR3 sequence is 16 residues long. CDR3 sequence (DNA): TGTGCCAGCAGCCTGCGGGGGAGCGGAACTAATGAAAAACTGTTTTTT. Amino acids: CASSLRGSGTNEKLFF.